The present TCR beta chain was sequenced within a study of shared clonotypes between healthy human individuals. Researchers ran the assay at a deep level. Generated by immunoSEQ multiplex PCR, the TCRdb table keeps only in-frame clones and is missing some. The profile covers around 2.3 million clones, with under 97% appearing a single time and around 0.13% taken by the ten largest. Trimming took 3 bases from V and 4 from J; bases not matched to a gene: 12. In germline, CDR1 is SGHVS, CDR2 FQNEAQ. This CDR3 is built from 17 residues. Study results and limitations: The study sampled only blood, and tissue repertoires likely differ. When naive CD4 clonotypes were compared across a few donors, 5% to 5.5% were shared.

A note on this clone: The antigen remains undetermined.

The clonotype was recovered from a young man in good health. The sample taken for sequencing was naive CD4+ T cells sorted from blood. The subset denotes: CD45RA+ positively selected. V and J are TRBV7-8 and TRBJ2-5; 9 bases are a match to TRBD2. The DNA of the CDR3 is TGTGCCAGCAGCTTTTCACCCGGGACTAGCTTTCTAGAGACCCAGTACTTC. Translated, it gives CASSFSPGTSFLETQYF.